The 18 T cell receptor beta chains below all came from one sample that was sequenced in a study of cytomegalovirus exposure and HLA in healthy donors. PCR was performed using 60 Vbeta and 13 Jbeta primers. Here immunoSEQ multiplex PCR was the method, and the copy in TCRdb shows in-frame clones only, minus some. The table lists approximately 110,000 clones, roughly 71% of them singletons. Sequenced sample: PBMCs. These receptors all come from a man between 18 and 29 years old in good health and CMV-seropositive.

The J gene is TRBJ1-2, the V gene TRBV20-1, with 7 bases identical to TRBD1. The CDR3 is made up of 11 amino acids. Trimming removed 2 bases from V and 6 bases from J; junction bases left unmatched: 0. The germline V gene encodes CDR1 DFQATT and CDR2 SNEGSKA (reference sequence). CDR3 bases: TGCAGTGCTAGACAGGGGGATGGCTACACCTTC. Translating gives CSARQGDGYTF.

The V call is TRBV9, the J call TRBJ1-2; TRBD1 aligns across 10 bases. This CDR3 comprises 14 residues. The germline gives CDR1 SGDLS, CDR2 YYNGEE. V lost 0 bases to trimming and J lost 7 bases; unmatched junction nucleotides: 3. CDR3 protein: CASSVGTGGGGYTF. The CDR3 nucleotides read TGTGCCAGCAGCGTAGGGACAGGGGGGGGTGGCTACACCTTC. The complete variable domain, with remaining parts taken from reference TRBV9 and TRBJ1-2, reads DSGVTQTPKHLITATGQRVTLRCSPRSGDLSVYWYQQSLDQGLQFLIQYYNGEERAKGNILERFSAQQFPDLHSELNLSSLELGDSALYFCASSVGTGGGGYTFGSGTRLTVV.

The chain recombines TRBV27 with TRBJ1-1; no clear D gene. Germline CDR1 reads MNHEY; CDR2 reads SMNVEV (reference sequence). Trimming removed 3 bases from V and 2 bases from J, with 7 bases in between. CDR3 length: 13 residues. The CDR3 loop reads CASSFQTNTEAFF. The CDR3 nucleotides read TGTGCCAGCAGTTTTCAAACTAACACTGAAGCTTTCTTT.

This chain uses TRBV5-6 with TRBJ2-1; 14 bases match TRBD2. Germline V gene data show CDR1 as SGHDT and CDR2 as YYEEEE. CDR3 length: 17 amino acids. V was pared by 0 bases and J by 2 bases, with 1 base of the junction left unmatched. The CDR3 sequence is CASSLGTSGGPYNEQFF. In nucleotides, the CDR3 is TGTGCCAGCAGCTTGGGGACTAGCGGGGGGCCCTACAATGAGCAGTTCTTC.

This clone was detected a few times. V gene TRBV2 combines with J gene TRBJ2-5; 9 bases agree with TRBD2. The end of the DNA fits TRBJ2-7 better, so the J call may be wrong. The CDR3 is 16 residues long. Germline V gene data show CDR1 as SNHLY and CDR2 as FYNNEI. The CDR3 DNA reads as TGTGCCAGCAGCGCCTTCTTGGCGGGGGGGCCTTACGAGCAGTACTTC. Translation: CASSAFLAGGPYEQYF.

The rearrangement joins TRBV5-4 to TRBJ2-3, with D maybe TRBD1 (5 bases). In germline, CDR1 is SGHNT, CDR2 YYREEE (reference sequence). The ends were cut back, 0 bases at V and 2 bases at J, with 7 bases in the middle. The CDR3 sequence is 14 residues long. Here the CDR3 DNA reads TGTGCCAGCAGCTTGGGGGGCTCCACAGATACGCAGTATTTT. Its protein product is CASSLGGSTDTQYF.

This chain joins TRBV5-5 and TRBJ2-7, with D maybe TRBD1 (6 bases). CDR3 length equals 17 residues. V was trimmed by 0 bases and J by 6 bases, leaving 22 bases between them. The germline CDR1 and CDR2 sequences are SGHKS and YYEKEE (reference sequence). The CDR3 sequence is CASSLEKTGARIGEQYV. CDR3 nucleotides: TGTGCCAGCAGCTTGGAGAAGACAGGAGCCCGGATTGGCGAGCAGTACGTC.

The chain employs TRBV6-6 and TRBJ2-5; 11 bases are shared with TRBD2. The V gene's germline CDR1 is MNHNY and CDR2 SVGAGI (reference sequence). Trimming cost V 8 bases and J 5 bases; bases outside gene matches: 7. This CDR3 comprises 14 residues. CDR3 bases: TGTGCCAGCGATAGCGGGGGGGCTTGGGAGACCCAGTACTTC. Amino acid sequence: CASDSGGAWETQYF.

V is TRBV6-1 and J is TRBJ1-1; the D is unclear. With 6 bases removed from V and 1 base from J, the gap between germline ends came to 9 bases. This CDR3 comprises 13 residues. Per the germline V gene, CDR1 is MNHNS and CDR2 is SASEGT. Here the CDR3 reads CASRPYPNTEAFF. For the CDR3, the DNA is TGTGCCAGCAGACCCTACCCGAACACTGAAGCTTTCTTT.

The gene calls are TRBV7-9 and TRBJ1-1; TRBD1 matches 7 bases. The CDR3 sequence is 15 residues long. V shed 5 bases, J shed 1 base, and the junction held 7 bases outside the gene matches. The V gene's germline CDR1 is SEHNR and CDR2 FQNEAQ (reference sequence). The CDR3 spells CASSRTGPRNTEAFF. For the CDR3, the DNA is TGTGCCAGCAGCCGGACAGGCCCCAGGAACACTGAAGCTTTCTTT.

Regarding this clone: Sequence at one end of the junction differs from germline and may be a read error. This chain uses TRBV6-1 with TRBJ1-2; perhaps TRBD1 as D (6 bases). CDR3 length: 14 amino acids. The germline CDR1 and CDR2 sequences are MNHNS and SASEGT. The DNA of the CDR3 is TGTGCCAGCAGCGAAGACAGGATGGTCTATGGCTACACCTTC. Translating it yields CASSEDRMVYGYTF.

This clone was detected only a few times. The genes are TRBV7-6 and TRBJ2-2; weak D call: TRBD2 (5 bases). CDR3 length: 13 residues. Germline CDR1 reads SGHVS; CDR2 reads FNYEAQ. Deletions cut 7 bases from V and 6 bases from J, with 12 bases between. The CDR3 nucleotides are TGTGCCAGCACCGCGAGGGTTCCCGGGGAGCTGTTTTTT. Translated, it gives CASTARVPGELFF.

This chain connects TRBV29-1 to TRBJ1-1; the D is unclear. CDR1 and CDR2 (germline): SQVTM, ANQGSEA. Trimming stripped 4 bases from V and 8 bases from J, with 11 bases between. The CDR3 spans 11 residues. The DNA of the CDR3 is TGCAGCGTTGGAACAGAACCCGAAGCTTTCTTT. Residues: CSVGTEPEAFF.

This chain uses TRBV18 with TRBJ1-2; 7 nucleotides align to TRBD1. The CDR3 spans 14 residues. The germline CDR1 and CDR2 sequences are KGHSH and LQKENI. The trim removed 4 bases at V and 8 bases at J, leaving 10 bases unmatched. CDR3: CASSRDSVTGGYTF. Here the CDR3 DNA reads TGTGCCAGCTCACGGGACAGCGTAACGGGGGGCTACACCTTC.

CDR3 coding DNA: TGTGCCAGCAGCTTTTACGGGGTCAATGAGCAGTTCTTC. Protein product: CASSFYGVNEQFF. The chain carries TRBV7-8 and TRBJ2-1, with a tentative D call TRBD2 (5 bases). This CDR3 has 13 amino acids. Deletions cut 3 bases from V and 6 bases from J, with 9 bases between. Germline lookup yields CDR1 SGHVS and CDR2 FQNEAQ.

V usage is TRBV2 and J usage is TRBJ2-5; 12 bases agree with TRBD2. The junction had 7 bases not matched to a gene; V was cut back by 7 bases and J by 4 bases. This CDR3 comprises 15 residues. Germline CDR1 is SNHLY and CDR2 is FYNNEI. CDR3 bases: TGTGCCAGCACCCTAGCGGGGGGGCTGGGAGAGACCCAGTACTTC. Translation: CASTLAGGLGETQYF.

The chain carries TRBV11-3 and TRBJ1-1; D is uncertain. Germline CDR1 reads SGHNT; CDR2 reads YENEEA. This CDR3 region has 14 residues. With 5 bases removed from V and 1 base from J, the gap between germline ends came to 11 bases. The CDR3 nucleotides read TGTGCCAGCAGCGCCCGCGCGGGGAACACTGAAGCTTTCTTT. Amino acid sequence: CASSARAGNTEAFF.

The rearrangement links TRBV4-1 to TRBJ1-4; 7 nucleotides align to TRBD1. This CDR3 spans 14 amino acids. Germline assignment: CDR1 MGHRA and CDR2 YSYEKL. V lost 4 bases and J lost 4; bases outside the gene matches: 3. CDR3 sequence: CASSRQGLNEKLFF. CDR3 sequence (DNA): TGCGCCAGCAGCCGACAGGGCCTTAATGAAAAACTGTTTTTT.